Listed below are T cell receptor beta chains from one sample, sequenced in a study of CXCR3-negative and CXCR3-positive naive CD8 T cells. TCRdb reprocessed the 5' RACE reads, with one entry per CDR3 protein and no DNA. This sample's clone table lists 130,000 or so distinct CDR3 sequences. Material: naive CXCR3- CD8+ T cells from blood. These receptors were taken from a human donor in good health. Some clones in this sample may be carry-over from other donors' samples. CDR3s include the opening cysteine and the closing phenylalanine or tryptophan.

CDR3 protein,J gene,V gene
CASSTQENYGYTF,TRBJ1-2,TRBV21-1
CASSLLGGDNEQFF,TRBJ2-1,TRBV7-2
CASRLEVAGDTDTQYF,TRBJ2-3,TRBV12-2
CASSGPLAGGVDTQYF,TRBJ2-3,TRBV5-4
CASSQPQGIFYNEQFF,TRBJ2-1,TRBV4-1
CATGGAEWTEAFF,TRBJ1-1,TRBV24-1
CASNGVGLAGEQYF,TRBJ2-7,TRBV5-6
CASSPRVQETQYF,TRBJ2-5,TRBV2
CSARPVTGAYEQYF,TRBJ2-7,TRBV20-1
CASSLLWSLDPSYGYTF,TRBJ1-2,TRBV28
CASSYDRAGELFF,TRBJ2-2,TRBV6-1
CSAPNYEDYEQYF,TRBJ2-7,TRBV20-1
CASSQTGTKNIQYF,TRBJ2-4,TRBV9
CASSSTDSGANVLTF,TRBJ2-6,TRBV7-8
CASSPRSVSYEQYF,TRBJ2-7,TRBV5-1
CSVQDRGSSDTQYF,TRBJ2-3,TRBV29-1
CASTQDSYNEQFF,TRBJ2-1,TRBV28
CASTPRSDRWVNEQFF,TRBJ2-1,TRBV27
CSARERGTDTQYF,TRBJ2-3,TRBV20-1
CASRSGTDKNIQYF,TRBJ2-4,TRBV7-9
CASSQERTGVYTGELFF,TRBJ2-2,TRBV14
CASSLTGGYQPQHF,TRBJ1-5,TRBV27
CASNTGSYEQYF,TRBJ2-7,TRBV5-6
CASSQQAGRLGETQYF,TRBJ2-5,TRBV3-1
CASSLGGDREAFF,TRBJ1-1,TRBV7-2
CSAGETPGRTDTQYF,TRBJ2-3,TRBV20-1
CSVVTVITGELFF,TRBJ2-2,TRBV29-1
CASSDQDRAEGYTF,TRBJ1-2,TRBV9
CASSYGGDLDTQYF,TRBJ2-3,TRBV6-2/TRBV6-3
CATSRELAEQYF,TRBJ2-7,TRBV15
CASSYSEGVNTEAFF,TRBJ1-1,TRBV6-6
CASISDTTFGELFF,TRBJ2-2,TRBV7-9
CASSLGQALPPYNEQFF,TRBJ2-1,TRBV6-5
CSVEGLAGDSLGEQFF,TRBJ2-1,TRBV29-1
CSANGVGGRAYEQYF,TRBJ2-7,TRBV29-1
CASSSYGSSYEQYF,TRBJ2-1,TRBV5-1
CASSSSLAAFF,TRBJ2-1,TRBV7-9
CASSPWTSGTSTDTQYF,TRBJ2-3,TRBV11-3
CASSFAGIYEQYF,TRBJ2-7,TRBV7-9
CASSLDLSGAADTQYF,TRBJ2-3,TRBV7-2